These T cell receptor beta chains were read from a single sample in a study of technical replicates of blood from several donors. Profiling relied on immunoSEQ multiplex PCR, and the TCRdb table lists in-frame clones only, not all of them. The repertoire holds over 80,000 clones, with about 95% as singletons. The sample consisted of T cells isolated from PBMCs. These TCRs come from a human donor in good health. Each CDR3 is given with its conserved first and last residue. The D gene is left open where the match is weak. Not every row has a clone size; where given, it reads once, few, many or a size class.

d_call,v_call,j_call,clone_size,cdr3_nt,cdr3_aa
TRBD2,TRBV18,TRBJ2-3,.,TGTGCCAGCTCGGGACTAGCGTCGGATACGCAGTATTTT,CASSGLASDTQYF
TRBD2,TRBV27,TRBJ2-3,once,TGTGCCAGCAGTTTCTTTAGCGGGAGGGCCTTTGATACGCAGTATTTT,CASSFFSGRAFDTQYF
TRBD2,TRBV5-1,TRBJ2-1,.,TGCGCCAGCAGCCCCTTAGCGGGACAAGCCTACAATGAGCAGTTCTTC,CASSPLAGQAYNEQFF
.,TRBV9,TRBJ2-3,once,TGTGCCAGCAGCGTAGTGGCGAGAGCGTCAGATACGCAGTATTTT,CASSVVARASDTQYF
.,TRBV28,TRBJ2-3,.,TGTGCCAGCAGTCCTCAGGGAACAGATACGCAGTATTTT,CASSPQGTDTQYF
.,TRBV29-1,TRBJ2-1,.,TGCAGCGTTGAAGATCTAAATCCCCAGTTCTTC,CSVEDLNPQFF
.,TRBV18,TRBJ1-5,once,TGTGCCAGCTCACCTAGACAGGACCGCAATCAGCCCCAGCATTTT,CASSPRQDRNQPQHF
TRBD2,TRBV4-3,TRBJ2-1,.,TGCGCCAGCAGCCAAAGACTAGCGGGAATCTACAATGAGCAGTTCTTC,CASSQRLAGIYNEQFF
TRBD1,TRBV5-4,TRBJ2-5,.,TGTGCCAGCAGCCTCGGACAGGACGCCCGGGAGACCCAGTACTTC,CASSLGQDARETQYF
.,TRBV5-1,TRBJ2-1,.,TGCGCCAGCAGCTTCAGCCAGGGAAATTTGAATGAGCAGTTCTTC,CASSFSQGNLNEQFF
.,TRBV5-5,TRBJ2-1,.,TGTGCCAGCAGCTTACAGGGCCCAGGCCTGTATGAGCAGTTCTTC,CASSLQGPGLYEQFF
.,TRBV7-2,TRBJ1-4,.,TGTGCCAGCAGCTTAGGTTGGGGACAAATTAATGAAAAACTGTTTTTT,CASSLGWGQINEKLFF
TRBD2,TRBV7-8,TRBJ2-5,.,TGTGCCAGCAGCGTAACTAGCGGGCCCCTCCAAGAGACCCAGTACTTC,CASSVTSGPLQETQYF
TRBD2,TRBV28,TRBJ2-7,once,TGTGCCAGCAGTTTAGGGCTAGCGGGACGCTCCTCTTTAGCCTACGAGCAGTACTTC,CASSLGLAGRSSLAYEQYF
.,TRBV30,TRBJ2-5,.,TGTGCCGGTACCGCGGCAGAGACCCAGTACTTC,CAGTAAETQYF
TRBD1,TRBV9,TRBJ2-7,.,TGTGCCAGCAGCCCCCCTACTAGGGACAGGGAAACCTACGAGCAGTACTTC,CASSPPTRDRETYEQYF
TRBD2,TRBV27,TRBJ2-1,.,TGTGCCAGCAGTTTATTTGGGACTAGGGGTGCCAATGAGCAGTTCTTC,CASSLFGTRGANEQFF
TRBD1,TRBV7-2,TRBJ2-7,.,TGTGCCAGCAGTGGATTTAGGACAGGGTATAGCGACGAGCAGTACTTC,CASSGFRTGYSDEQYF
.,TRBV7-6,TRBJ1-1,.,TGTGCCAGCAGCCAGACAGGAAACACTGAAGCTTTCTTT,CASSQTGNTEAFF
.,TRBV7-2,TRBJ2-5,.,TGTGCCAGCAGCTTATTCGGGAGCTACCAAGAGACCCAGTACTTC,CASSLFGSYQETQYF
.,TRBV6-5,TRBJ2-7,.,TGTGCCAGCAGTTACTCCGCGGACTACGAGCAGTACTTC,CASSYSADYEQYF
TRBD2,TRBV4-3,TRBJ2-2,.,TGCGCCAGCAGCTCACGTACTAGCGGGAGGAATGTCGGGGAGCTGTTTTTT,CASSSRTSGRNVGELFF
.,TRBV6-1,TRBJ1-4,.,TGTGCCAGCAGTGTACAGGGAGATGAAAAACTGTTTTTT,CASSVQGDEKLFF
.,TRBV7-2,TRBJ1-1,few,TGTGCCAGCAGCTCCAGGGGTGAAAACACTGAAGCTTTCTTT,CASSSRGENTEAFF
.,TRBV14,TRBJ1-2,.,TGTGCCAGCAGCCAAGTATATCGGGATACTGGCTACACCTTC,CASSQVYRDTGYTF
TRBD2,TRBV4-3,TRBJ2-1,.,TGCGCCAGCAGCCTTGGGACTAGCGGGAGGGGTGAGCAGTTCTTC,CASSLGTSGRGEQFF
.,TRBV18,TRBJ2-5,.,TGTGCCAGCTCACCGGCCGCAGAGACCCAGTACTTC,CASSPAAETQYF
.,TRBV10-3,TRBJ2-1,.,TGTGCCATCAGTGAGACAGGGCGCTACAATGAGCAGTTCTTC,CAISETGRYNEQFF
.,TRBV6-1,TRBJ2-5,.,TGTGCCAGCAGGGCCGAGGGGGCCCAGTACTTC,CASRAEGAQYF